The present T cell receptor beta chain was sequenced within a study of T cells after yellow fever vaccination. TCRdb used MiXCR to reprocess the 5' RACE reads, holding one entry per CDR3 protein. The table lists about 260,000 distinct CDR3 sequences, roughly 5.2% of them singletons. Germline V gives CDR1 SGHDT, CDR2 YYEEEE. This CDR3 comprises 17 residues. Losses at the gene ends were 5 bases for V and 5 bases for J; bases not matched to a gene: 16. This clonotype was counted ten times or more. V usage is TRBV5-6 and J usage is TRBJ2-7; the match to TRBD1 covers 10 bases. The clonotype originates from a man younger than 35 who received the YFV17D yellow fever vaccine. The sample in question was CD4+ T cells sorted from PBMCs, obtained on the day of the yellow fever booster vaccination. This CDR3 reads CASSPKLGQGQADEQYF. The CDR3 DNA reads as TGTGCCAGCAGTCCAAAGCTGGGACAGGGGCAGGCGGACGAGCAGTACTTC.